This T cell receptor beta chain stems from a study of beta chain features in type 1 diabetes. Study-wide findings and caveats: In all four CD4+ subsets, TCRB CDR3 length was significantly, moderately reduced in type 1 diabetes.

On this clone: The antigen is not known.

Sequencing targeted expressed TCRB transcripts, as all isolated RNA had been reverse transcribed. Sequencing was performed with immunoSEQ multiplex PCR; in TCRdb, only in-frame clones are kept and a portion is missing. The sample has around 310,000 clones, around an eighth seen once; the top ten hold about 0.016%. The clonotype was recovered from a woman aged 18 to 35 with type 1 diabetes. Sequencing was done on a sample of naive CD4+ T cells from blood.

In DNA, the CDR3 is TGTGCCAGCTCACCACAGGAGGGAGGGCTCCAAGAGACCCAGTACTTC. Encoded protein: CASSPQEGGLQETQYF. The V gene is TRBV18, the J gene TRBJ2-5; 7 bases line up with TRBD2. V shed 1 base, J shed 1 base, and the junction held 6 bases outside the gene matches. CDR1 and CDR2 from the germline V gene are KGHSH and LQKENI. CDR3 length equals 16 residues.